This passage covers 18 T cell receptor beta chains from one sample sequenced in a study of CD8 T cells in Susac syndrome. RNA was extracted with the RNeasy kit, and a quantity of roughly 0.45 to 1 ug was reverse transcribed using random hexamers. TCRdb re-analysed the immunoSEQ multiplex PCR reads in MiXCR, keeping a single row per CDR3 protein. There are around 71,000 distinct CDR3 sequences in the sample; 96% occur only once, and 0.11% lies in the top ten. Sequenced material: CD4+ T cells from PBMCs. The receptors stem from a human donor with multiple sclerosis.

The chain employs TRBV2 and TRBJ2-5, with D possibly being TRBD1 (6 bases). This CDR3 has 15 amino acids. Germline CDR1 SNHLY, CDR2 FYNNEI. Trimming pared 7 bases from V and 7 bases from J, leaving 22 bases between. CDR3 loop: CASKPLGGTEGTQYF. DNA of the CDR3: TGTGCCAGCAAACCCCTTGGGGGCACCGAGGGGACCCAGTACTTC.

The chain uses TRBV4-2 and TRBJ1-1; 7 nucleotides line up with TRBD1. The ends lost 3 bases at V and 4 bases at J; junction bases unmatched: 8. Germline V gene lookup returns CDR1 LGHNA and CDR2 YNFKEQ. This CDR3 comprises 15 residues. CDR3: CASSQVTGFSTEAFF. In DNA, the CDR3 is TGTGCCAGCAGCCAGGTGACAGGGTTCAGCACTGAAGCTTTCTTT.

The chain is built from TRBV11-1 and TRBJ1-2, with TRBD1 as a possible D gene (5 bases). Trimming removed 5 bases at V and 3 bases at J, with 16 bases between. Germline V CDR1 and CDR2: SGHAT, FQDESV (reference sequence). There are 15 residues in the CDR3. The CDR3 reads CASSLGQGEYYGYTF. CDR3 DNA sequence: TGTGCCAGCAGCCTTGGACAAGGGGAGTACTATGGCTACACCTTC.

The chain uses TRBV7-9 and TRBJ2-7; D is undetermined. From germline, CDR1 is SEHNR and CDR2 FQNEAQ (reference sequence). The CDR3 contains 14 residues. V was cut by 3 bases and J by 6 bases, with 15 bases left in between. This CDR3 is CASSFNSWKGEQYF. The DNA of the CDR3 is TGTGCCAGCAGCTTTAACAGCTGGAAGGGCGAGCAGTACTTC.

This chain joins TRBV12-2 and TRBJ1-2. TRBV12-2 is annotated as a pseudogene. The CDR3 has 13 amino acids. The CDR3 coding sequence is TGTGCAAGTCGCTTAGTATCCGAGGAAGGCTACACCTTC. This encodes CASRLVSEEGYTF.

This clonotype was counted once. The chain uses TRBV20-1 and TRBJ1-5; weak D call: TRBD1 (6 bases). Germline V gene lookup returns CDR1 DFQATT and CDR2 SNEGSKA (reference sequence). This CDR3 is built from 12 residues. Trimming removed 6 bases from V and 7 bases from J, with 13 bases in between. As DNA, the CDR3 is TGCAGTGCAACACAGGGTGAACAGCCCCAGCATTTT. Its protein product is CSATQGEQPQHF.

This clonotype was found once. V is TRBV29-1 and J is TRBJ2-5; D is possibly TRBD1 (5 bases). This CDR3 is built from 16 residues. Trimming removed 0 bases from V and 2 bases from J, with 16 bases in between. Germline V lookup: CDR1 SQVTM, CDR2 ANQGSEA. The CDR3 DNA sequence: TGCAGCGTTGAAGATCTGATTGGGTGGACACAAGAGACCCAGTACTTC. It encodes CSVEDLIGWTQETQYF.

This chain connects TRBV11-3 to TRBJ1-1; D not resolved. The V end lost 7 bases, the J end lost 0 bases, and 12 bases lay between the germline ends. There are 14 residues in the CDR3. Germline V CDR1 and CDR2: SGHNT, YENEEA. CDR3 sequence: CASNNRRLNTEAFF. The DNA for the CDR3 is TGTGCCAGCAACAACCGGCGGCTGAACACTGAAGCTTTCTTT. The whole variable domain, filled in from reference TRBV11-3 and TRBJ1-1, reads EAGVVQSPRYKIIEKKQPVAFWCNPISGHNTLYWYLQNLGQGPELLIRYENEEAVDDSQLPKDRFSAERLKGVDSTLKIQPAELGDSAVYLCASNNRRLNTEAFFGQGTRLTVV.

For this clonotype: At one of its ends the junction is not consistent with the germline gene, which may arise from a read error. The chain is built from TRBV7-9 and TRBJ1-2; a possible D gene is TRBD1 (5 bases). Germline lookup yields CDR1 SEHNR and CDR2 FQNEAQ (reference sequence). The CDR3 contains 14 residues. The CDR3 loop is CSSSFRGGADGYTF. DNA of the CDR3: TGTTCCAGCAGCTTCCGGGGGGGTGCAGATGGCTACACCTTC.

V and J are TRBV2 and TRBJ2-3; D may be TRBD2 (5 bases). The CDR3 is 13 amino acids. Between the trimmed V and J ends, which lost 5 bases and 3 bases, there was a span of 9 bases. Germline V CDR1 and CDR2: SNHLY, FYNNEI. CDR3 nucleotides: TGTGCCAGCAGTTCACTAGGTACAGATACGCAGTATTTT. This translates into CASSSLGTDTQYF.

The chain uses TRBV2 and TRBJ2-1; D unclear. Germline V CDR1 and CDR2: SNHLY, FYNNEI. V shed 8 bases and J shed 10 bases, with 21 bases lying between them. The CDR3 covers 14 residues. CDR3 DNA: TGTGCCAGCCAGACGGAGTCCAGATCCGCGGAGCAGTTCTTC. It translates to CASQTESRSAEQFF.

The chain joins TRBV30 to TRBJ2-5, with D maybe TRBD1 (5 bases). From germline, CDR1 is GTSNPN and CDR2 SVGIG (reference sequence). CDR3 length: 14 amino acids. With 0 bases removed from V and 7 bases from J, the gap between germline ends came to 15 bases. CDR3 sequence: CAWSVPGLGVTQYF. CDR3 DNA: TGTGCCTGGAGTGTACCTGGGCTAGGGGTGACCCAGTACTTC.

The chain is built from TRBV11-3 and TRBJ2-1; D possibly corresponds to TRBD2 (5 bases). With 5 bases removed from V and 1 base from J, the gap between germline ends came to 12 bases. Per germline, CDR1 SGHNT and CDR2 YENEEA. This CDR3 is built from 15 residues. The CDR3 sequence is CASSQGRGSYNEQFF. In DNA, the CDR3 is TGTGCCAGCAGCCAAGGACGGGGATCCTACAATGAGCAGTTCTTC.

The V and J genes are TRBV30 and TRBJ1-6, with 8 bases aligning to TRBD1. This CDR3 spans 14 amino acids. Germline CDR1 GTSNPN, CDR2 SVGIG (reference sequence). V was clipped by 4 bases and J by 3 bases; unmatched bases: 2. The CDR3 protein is CAWTGTGYNSPLHF. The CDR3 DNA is TGTGCCTGGACGGGGACAGGCTATAATTCACCCCTCCACTTT.

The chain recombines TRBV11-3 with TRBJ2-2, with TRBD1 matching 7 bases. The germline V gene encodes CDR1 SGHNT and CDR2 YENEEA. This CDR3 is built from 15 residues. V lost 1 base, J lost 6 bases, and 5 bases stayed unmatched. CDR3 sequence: CASSLGDRAAGELFF. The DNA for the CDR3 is TGTGCCAGCAGCTTAGGTGACAGGGCCGCCGGGGAGCTGTTTTTT.

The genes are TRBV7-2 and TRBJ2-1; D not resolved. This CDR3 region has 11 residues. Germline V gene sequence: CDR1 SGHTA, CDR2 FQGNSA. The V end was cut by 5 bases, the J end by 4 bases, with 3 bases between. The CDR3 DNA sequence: TGTGCCAGCAGCGTTTACAATGAGCAGTTCTTC. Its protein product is CASSVYNEQFF.

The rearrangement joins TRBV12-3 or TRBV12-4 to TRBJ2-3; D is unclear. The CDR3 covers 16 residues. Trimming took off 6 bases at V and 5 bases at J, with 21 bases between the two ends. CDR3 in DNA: TGTGCCAGCAGCGCCTTCGTGAAAACCCACCGAGATACGCAGTATTTT. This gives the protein CASSAFVKTHRDTQYF.

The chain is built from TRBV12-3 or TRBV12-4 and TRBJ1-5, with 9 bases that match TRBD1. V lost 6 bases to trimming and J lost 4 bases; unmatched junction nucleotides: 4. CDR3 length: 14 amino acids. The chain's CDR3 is CASSGDRANQPQHF. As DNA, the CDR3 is TGTGCCAGCAGCGGGGACAGGGCAAATCAGCCCCAGCATTTT.